One sample yielded the 21 T cell receptor beta chains listed below, sequenced in a study of shared clonotypes between healthy human individuals. The assay was immunoSEQ multiplex PCR, and TCRdb's table has in-frame clones only and misses some. Here the sample spans some 2.1 million clones, over 85% being singletons. Naive-designated CD8 cells lacked CD45RO, were positively enriched for CCR7, and omitted terminally differentiated effector memory CD45RA+ cells. Sequenced sample: naive CD8+ T cells sorted from blood. The receptors originated from a man aged 18 to 29 in good health.

The chain recombines TRBV7-9 with TRBJ2-7; 7 bases fit TRBD1. V shed 5 bases, J shed 3 bases, and the junction held 7 bases outside the gene matches. The CDR3 spans 14 residues. Germline values: CDR1 SEHNR, CDR2 FQNEAQ (reference sequence). The CDR3 loop is CASSPQGQHYEQYF. The CDR3 nucleotides are TGTGCCAGCAGCCCCCAGGGACAGCACTACGAGCAGTACTTC.

As regards this clone: Within the sample, other DNA sequences also encode this same CDR3. The chain uses TRBV9 and TRBJ2-2; D may be TRBD2 (5 bases). The CDR3 runs 15 residues. V was clipped by 0 bases and J by 3 bases, with 9 bases between them. The V gene's germline CDR1 is SGDLS and CDR2 YYNGEE. CDR3 in amino acids: CASSVEGRDTGELFF. CDR3 in DNA: TGTGCCAGCAGCGTAGAAGGGCGGGACACCGGGGAGCTGTTTTTT.

This clone has a single count. The chain uses TRBV5-1 and TRBJ2-7; D unclear. V lost 0 bases and J 3 bases, leaving 7 bases between the germline ends. The germline CDR1 and CDR2 sequences are SGHRS and YFSETQ. The CDR3 length is 13 residues. The CDR3 spells CASSLDSLYEQYF. In DNA form, the CDR3 reads TGCGCCAGCAGCTTGGACAGTCTCTACGAGCAGTACTTC. Variable domain in full (rest from reference TRBV5-1 and TRBJ2-7): KAGVTQTPRYLIKTRGQQVTLSCSPISGHRSVSWYQQTPGQGLQFLFEYFSETQRNKGNFPGRFSGRQFSNSRSEMNVSTLELGDSALYLCASSLDSLYEQYFGPGTRLTVT.

The chain links TRBV28 to TRBJ2-1; D unclear. The CDR3 loop spans 14 amino acids. Germline V gene lookup returns CDR1 MDHEN and CDR2 SYDVKM. Trimming pared 6 bases from V and 7 bases from J, leaving 16 bases between. The CDR3: CASSLISSRNEQFF. The CDR3 nucleotides are TGTGCCAGCAGCCTTATTTCCTCGAGGAATGAGCAGTTCTTC.

The J gene is TRBJ2-7, the V gene TRBV10-3; D is perhaps TRBD2 (6 bases). V lost 0 bases, J lost 3 bases, and 12 bases lay in between. The CDR3 is made up of 15 amino acids. Germline CDR1 is ENHRY and CDR2 is SYGVKD. CDR3 region: CAISESGGLRYEQYF. As DNA, the CDR3 is TGTGCCATCAGTGAGTCGGGGGGATTGCGCTACGAGCAGTACTTC.

For this clone: One end of the junction is discordant with germline, which a read error may explain. V gene TRBV4-2 combines with J gene TRBJ2-5; D might be TRBD2 (5 bases). Per the germline V gene, CDR1 is LGHNA and CDR2 is YNFKEQ. The CDR3 loop spans 13 amino acids. CDR3 nucleotide sequence: TGTGCCAGCAGCGAAGACTGGGAGGAGACCCAGTACTTC. Translation gives CASSEDWEETQYF.

This clone was observed a single time. This CDR3 is also generated by other DNA sequences in the sample. The chain is built from TRBV6-5 and TRBJ2-7; TRBD1 or TRBD2 may be the D gene (6 bases each). Germline loops: CDR1 MNHEY, CDR2 SVGAGI. The CDR3 spans 14 residues. With 2 bases removed from V and 2 bases from J, the gap between germline ends came to 10 bases. CDR3 residues: CASSYEGGPYEQYF. CDR3 nucleotides: TGTGCCAGCAGTTACGAGGGGGGACCCTACGAGCAGTACTTC.

This chain links TRBV5-6 with TRBJ1-5; D gene unclear. V was cut by 0 bases and J by 7 bases, with 11 bases left in between. The CDR3 runs to 14 residues. Germline loops: CDR1 SGHDT, CDR2 YYEEEE. The CDR3 reads CASSLASGGQPQHF. CDR3 sequence (DNA): TGTGCCAGCAGCTTGGCCTCGGGTGGGCAGCCCCAGCATTTT.

A single count supports this clone. This rearrangement joins TRBV7-9 to TRBJ2-1; either TRBD1 or TRBD2 may supply D (5 bases each). The CDR3 has 14 residues. V lost 7 bases and J 4 bases, leaving 14 bases between the germline ends. Germline-derived CDR1 and CDR2 are SEHNR and FQNEAQ (reference sequence). The CDR3 loop is CASIRDDQYNEQFF. DNA for the CDR3: TGTGCCAGCATCCGGGACGACCAATACAATGAGCAGTTCTTC. Full variable domain (rest looked up from reference TRBV7-9 and TRBJ2-1): DTGVSQNPRHKITKRGQNVTFRCDPISEHNRLYWYRQTLGQGPEFLTYFQNEAQLEKSRLLSDRFSAERPKGSFSTLEIQRTEQGDSAMYLCASIRDDQYNEQFFGPGTRLTVL.

In nucleotides, the CDR3 is TGTGCCAGCAGCTTGCCGGGTGAGGCCTCCTACGAGCAGTACTTC. Its translation: CASSLPGEASYEQYF. The chain is built from TRBV5-6 and TRBJ2-7; D not certain. Germline CDR1 and CDR2: SGHDT and YYEEEE. Between the trimmed V and J ends, which lost 1 base and 0 bases, there was a span of 11 bases. The CDR3 loop spans 15 amino acids.

The chain employs TRBV2 and TRBJ2-1; TRBD1 matches at 7 bases. Germline V CDR1 and CDR2: SNHLY, FYNNEI. The CDR3 loop spans 15 amino acids. V gave up 3 bases and J gave up 4 bases; unmatched junction bases: 6. The CDR3 nucleotides are TGTGCCAGCAGTGACGGACAGGAGCAATACAATGAGCAGTTCTTC. It translates to CASSDGQEQYNEQFF.

The chain uses TRBV30 and TRBJ1-5, with D unresolved. V lost 1 base, J lost 5 bases, and 12 bases lay in between. CDR3 length equals 14 residues. Germline V gene data show CDR1 as GTSNPN and CDR2 as SVGIG (reference sequence). The CDR3 here is CAWSEVGSYQPQHF. CDR3 DNA: TGTGCCTGGAGTGAGGTGGGATCATATCAGCCCCAGCATTTT. Together with reference TRBV30 and TRBJ1-5, the CDR3 gives the full variable domain: SQTIHQWPATLVQPVGSPLSLECTVEGTSNPNLYWYRQAAGRGLQLLFYSVGIGQISSEVPQNLSASRPQDRQFILSSKKLLLSDSGFYLCAWSEVGSYQPQHFGDGTRLSIL.

This sequence joins TRBV5-1 and TRBJ2-1; TRBD2 aligns across 11 bases. The ends lost 0 bases at V and 8 bases at J; junction bases unmatched: 4. This CDR3 is built from 15 residues. Germline CDR1 SGHRS, CDR2 YFSETQ. This chain's CDR3 is CASSLGSGGADEQFF. In nucleotides, the CDR3 is TGCGCCAGCAGCTTGGGTAGCGGGGGGGCCGATGAGCAGTTCTTC. The full variable domain, completed using reference TRBV5-1 and TRBJ2-1, is KAGVTQTPRYLIKTRGQQVTLSCSPISGHRSVSWYQQTPGQGLQFLFEYFSETQRNKGNFPGRFSGRQFSNSRSEMNVSTLELGDSALYLCASSLGSGGADEQFFGPGTRLTVL.

This rearrangement joins TRBV19 to TRBJ2-3; no definite D call. CDR1 is LNHDA and CDR2 is SQIVND in the germline V gene (reference sequence). V was shortened by 4 bases and J by 0 bases, with 5 bases between the two germline ends. The CDR3 spans 13 residues. The CDR3 region has the DNA TGTGCCAGTAGTAGAAAAAGCACAGATACGCAGTATTTT. It encodes CASSRKSTDTQYF.

As DNA, the CDR3 is TGTGCCAGCAGCTTGGTGTCGGGAACTGAAGCTTTCTTT. Residues: CASSLVSGTEAFF. The chain has TRBV5-5 and TRBJ1-1; no reliable D call. The CDR3 runs 13 residues. Germline values: CDR1 SGHKS, CDR2 YYEKEE (reference sequence). Trimming shortened V by 0 bases and J by 5 bases, and 8 bases separated the two germline ends.

The gene calls are TRBV6-6 and TRBJ2-7; D remains unclear. V lost 6 bases, J lost 2 bases, and 8 bases lay in between. Germline CDR1 and CDR2: MNHNY and SVGAGI (reference sequence). The CDR3 contains 12 residues. The CDR3 bases are TGTGCCAGCAGCTTCGATCCCTACGAGCAGTACTTC. This gives the protein CASSFDPYEQYF.

This clone appeared once. The sample contains more than one DNA sequence encoding this CDR3. The chain employs TRBV5-6 and TRBJ1-3; a possible D gene is TRBD1 (5 bases). The CDR3 extends over 13 amino acids. V shed 4 bases and J shed 4 bases, with 9 bases lying between them. Germline V gene lookup returns CDR1 SGHDT and CDR2 YYEEEE. The CDR3 here is CASSPWGGNTIYF. CDR3 nucleotides: TGTGCCAGCAGCCCCTGGGGGGGAAACACCATATATTTT.

V is TRBV6-1 and J is TRBJ1-5; 8 nucleotides line up with TRBD1. Looked up from germline, CDR1 is MNHNS and CDR2 is SASEGT. This CDR3 is built from 17 residues. V gave up 1 base and J gave up 0 bases; unmatched junction bases: 5. Written as DNA, the CDR3 is TGTGCCAGCAGTGAAGGGACAGGGTCGTATAGCAATCAGCCCCAGCATTTT. It translates to CASSEGTGSYSNQPQHF.

The chain recombines TRBV7-9 with TRBJ1-6, with D possibly being TRBD1 (5 bases). V lost 1 base, J lost 8 bases, and 18 bases lay in between. CDR1 is SEHNR and CDR2 is FQNEAQ in the germline V gene (reference sequence). CDR3 size: 17 residues. The CDR3 sequence: CASSLGRLGDGYSPLHF. The CDR3 DNA sequence: TGTGCCAGCAGCTTAGGAAGGTTGGGGGATGGGTATTCACCCCTCCACTTT.

In the case of this clone: Other nucleotide sequences from this sample produce the same CDR3. V gene TRBV9 combines with J gene TRBJ2-7; TRBD2 matches 9 bases. The germline V gene encodes CDR1 SGDLS and CDR2 YYNGEE. The CDR3 sequence is 14 residues long. V lost 0 bases to trimming and J lost 2 bases; unmatched junction nucleotides: 0. For the CDR3, the DNA is TGTGCCAGCAGCGTAGGACTAGCGGCCTACGAGCAGTACTTC. Amino acids: CASSVGLAAYEQYF.

On this clone: Other nucleotide sequences from this sample produce the same CDR3. The chain combines TRBV5-1 with TRBJ2-7; TRBD1 matches at 8 bases. The CDR3 sequence is 14 residues long. The germline gives CDR1 SGHRS, CDR2 YFSETQ. V shed 4 bases and J 1 base; nucleotides not matched to a gene: 4. CDR3 bases: TGCGCCAGCAGCACGACAGGGGTTTCCTACGAGCAGTACTTC. This sequence encodes CASSTTGVSYEQYF.